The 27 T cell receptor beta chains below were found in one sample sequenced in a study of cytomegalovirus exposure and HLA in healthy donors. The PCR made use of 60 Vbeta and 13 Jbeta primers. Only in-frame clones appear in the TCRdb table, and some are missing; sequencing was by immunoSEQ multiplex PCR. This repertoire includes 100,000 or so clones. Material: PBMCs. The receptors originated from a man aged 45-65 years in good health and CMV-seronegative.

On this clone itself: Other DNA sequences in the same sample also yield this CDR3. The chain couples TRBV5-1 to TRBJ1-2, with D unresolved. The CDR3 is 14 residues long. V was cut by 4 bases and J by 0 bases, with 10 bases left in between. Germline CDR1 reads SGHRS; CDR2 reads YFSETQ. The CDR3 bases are TGCGCCAGCAGCGACTTCTCATCTAACTATGGCTACACCTTC. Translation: CASSDFSSNYGYTF.

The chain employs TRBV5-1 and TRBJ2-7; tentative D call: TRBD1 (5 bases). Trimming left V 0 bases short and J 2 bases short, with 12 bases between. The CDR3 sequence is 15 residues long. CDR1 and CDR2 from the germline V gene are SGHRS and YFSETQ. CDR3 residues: CASSLAPTAPYEQYF. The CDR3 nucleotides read TGCGCCAGCAGCTTGGCCCCGACAGCACCCTACGAGCAGTACTTC.

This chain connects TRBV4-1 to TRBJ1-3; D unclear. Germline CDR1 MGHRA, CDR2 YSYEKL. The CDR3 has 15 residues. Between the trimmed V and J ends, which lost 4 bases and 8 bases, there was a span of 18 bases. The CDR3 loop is CASSPSGLSGDTIYF. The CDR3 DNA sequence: TGCGCCAGCAGCCCCAGCGGACTGTCTGGGGACACCATATATTTT.

CDR3 protein: CASAPDRGYEQYF. The CDR3 nucleotides are TGTGCCAGCGCTCCTGACAGGGGCTACGAGCAGTACTTC. V and J are TRBV6-1 and TRBJ2-7; 8 bases match TRBD1. V shed 8 bases, J shed 3 bases, and the junction held 6 bases outside the gene matches. CDR1 is MNHNS, CDR2 SASEGT, per germline. The CDR3 is made up of 13 amino acids.

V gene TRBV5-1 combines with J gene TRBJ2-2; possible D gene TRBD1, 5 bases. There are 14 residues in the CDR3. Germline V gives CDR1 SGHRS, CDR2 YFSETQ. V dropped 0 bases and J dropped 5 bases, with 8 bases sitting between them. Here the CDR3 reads CASSLGQLTGELFF. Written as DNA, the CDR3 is TGCGCCAGCAGCTTGGGACAGCTAACCGGGGAGCTGTTTTTT.

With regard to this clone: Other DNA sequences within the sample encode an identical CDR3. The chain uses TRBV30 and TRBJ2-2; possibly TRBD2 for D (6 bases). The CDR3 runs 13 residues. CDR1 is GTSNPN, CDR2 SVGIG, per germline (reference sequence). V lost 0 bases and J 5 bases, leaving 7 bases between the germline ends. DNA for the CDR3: TGTGCCTGGAGTGTAGGAGGGACCGGGGAGCTGTTTTTT. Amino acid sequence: CAWSVGGTGELFF.

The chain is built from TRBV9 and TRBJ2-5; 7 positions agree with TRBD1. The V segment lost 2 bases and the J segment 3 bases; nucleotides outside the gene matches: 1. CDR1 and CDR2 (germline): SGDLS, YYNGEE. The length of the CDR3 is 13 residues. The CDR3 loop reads CASSVDREETQYF. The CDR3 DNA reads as TGTGCCAGCAGCGTCGACAGGGAAGAGACCCAGTACTTC.

CDR3 amino acids: CASSLEGLNTEAFF. As DNA, the CDR3 is TGTGCCAGCAGCCTGGAGGGTCTGAACACTGAAGCTTTCTTT. The chain uses TRBV9 and TRBJ1-1; D not resolved. Germline V gives CDR1 SGDLS, CDR2 YYNGEE. The V end lost 4 bases, the J end lost 0 bases, and 10 bases lay between the germline ends. This CDR3 spans 14 amino acids. Using reference TRBV9 and TRBJ1-1 for the parts outside the CDR3, the full variable domain is DSGVTQTPKHLITATGQRVTLRCSPRSGDLSVYWYQQSLDQGLQFLIQYYNGEERAKGNILERFSAQQFPDLHSELNLSSLELGDSALYFCASSLEGLNTEAFFGQGTRLTVV.

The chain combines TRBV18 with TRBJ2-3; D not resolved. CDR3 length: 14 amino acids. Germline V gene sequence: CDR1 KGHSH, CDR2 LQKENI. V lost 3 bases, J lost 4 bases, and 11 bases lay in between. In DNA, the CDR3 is TGTGCCAGCTCACCTTTTAGTATTTCAGATACGCAGTATTTT. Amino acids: CASSPFSISDTQYF.

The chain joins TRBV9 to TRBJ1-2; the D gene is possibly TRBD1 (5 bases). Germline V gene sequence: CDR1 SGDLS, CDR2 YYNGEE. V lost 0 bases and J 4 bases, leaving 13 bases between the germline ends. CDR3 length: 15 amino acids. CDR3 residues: CASSVEGGAGYGYTF. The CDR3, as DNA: TGTGCCAGCAGCGTAGAAGGAGGGGCGGGCTATGGCTACACCTTC.

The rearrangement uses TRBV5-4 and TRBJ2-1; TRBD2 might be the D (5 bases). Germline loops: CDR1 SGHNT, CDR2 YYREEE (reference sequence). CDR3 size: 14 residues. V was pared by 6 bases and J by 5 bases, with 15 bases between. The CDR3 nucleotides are TGTGCCAGCATGAGCGGCCAGATTAACAATGAGCAGTTCTTC. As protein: CASMSGQINNEQFF.

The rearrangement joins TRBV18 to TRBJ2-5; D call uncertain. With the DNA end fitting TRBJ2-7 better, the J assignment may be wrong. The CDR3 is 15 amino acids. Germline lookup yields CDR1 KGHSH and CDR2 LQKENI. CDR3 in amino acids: CASSPTQALSYEQYF. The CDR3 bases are TGTGCCAGCTCACCCACCCAGGCCCTCTCCTACGAGCAGTACTTC.

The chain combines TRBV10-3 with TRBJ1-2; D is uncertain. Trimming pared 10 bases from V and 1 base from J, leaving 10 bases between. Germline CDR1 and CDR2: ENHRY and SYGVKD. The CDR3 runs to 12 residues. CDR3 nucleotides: TGTGCCAGTACAGACCTTAACTATGGCTACACCTTC. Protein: CASTDLNYGYTF.

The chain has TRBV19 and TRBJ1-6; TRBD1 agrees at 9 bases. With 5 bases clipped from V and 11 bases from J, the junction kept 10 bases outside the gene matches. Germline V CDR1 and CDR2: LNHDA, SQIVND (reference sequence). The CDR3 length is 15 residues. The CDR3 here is CASSVGTGLGTPLHF. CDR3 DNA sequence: TGTGCCAGTAGTGTGGGGACAGGGTTGGGAACACCCCTCCACTTT.

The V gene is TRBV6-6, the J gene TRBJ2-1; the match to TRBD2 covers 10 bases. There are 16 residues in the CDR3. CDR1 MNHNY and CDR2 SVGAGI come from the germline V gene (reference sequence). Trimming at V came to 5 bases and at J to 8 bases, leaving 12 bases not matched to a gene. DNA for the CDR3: TGTGCCAGCAGTCCGCGGGCCAGCGGGAGGGCCGATGAGCAGTTCTTC. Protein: CASSPRASGRADEQFF.

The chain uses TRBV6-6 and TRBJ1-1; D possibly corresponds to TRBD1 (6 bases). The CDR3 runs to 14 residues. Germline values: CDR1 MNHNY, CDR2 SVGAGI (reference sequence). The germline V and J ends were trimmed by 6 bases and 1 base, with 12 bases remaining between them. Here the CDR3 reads CASRPTGKNTEAFF. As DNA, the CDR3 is TGTGCCAGCAGGCCAACAGGGAAGAACACTGAAGCTTTCTTT.

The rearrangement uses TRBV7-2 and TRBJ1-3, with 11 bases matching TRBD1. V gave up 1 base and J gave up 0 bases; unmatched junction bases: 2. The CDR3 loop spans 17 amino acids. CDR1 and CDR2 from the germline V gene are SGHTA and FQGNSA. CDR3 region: CASSLEGTGGSGNTIYF. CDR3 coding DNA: TGTGCCAGCAGCTTAGAAGGGACAGGGGGCTCTGGAAACACCATATATTTT.

The CDR3, as DNA: TGCGCCAGCAGCGCAACGAGGGAAAACATTCAGTACTTC. Amino acids: CASSATRENIQYF. The V call is TRBV4-3, the J call TRBJ2-4; the D gene is possibly TRBD2 (5 bases). The CDR3 loop spans 13 amino acids. Germline V gene lookup returns CDR1 LGHNA and CDR2 YSLEER. Trimming shortened V by 5 bases and J by 5 bases, and 10 bases separated the two germline ends.

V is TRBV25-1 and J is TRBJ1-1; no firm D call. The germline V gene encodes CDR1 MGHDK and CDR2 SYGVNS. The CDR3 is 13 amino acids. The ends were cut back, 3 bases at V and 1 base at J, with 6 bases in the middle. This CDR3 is CASSDYGNTEAFF. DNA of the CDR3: TGTGCCAGCAGTGACTACGGGAACACTGAAGCTTTCTTT.

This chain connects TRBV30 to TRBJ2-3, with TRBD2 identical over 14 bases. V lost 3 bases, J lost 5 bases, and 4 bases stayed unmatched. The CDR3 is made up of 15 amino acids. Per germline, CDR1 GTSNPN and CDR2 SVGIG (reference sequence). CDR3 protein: CAWRGLAGVIDTQYF. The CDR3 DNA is TGTGCCTGGAGGGGACTAGCGGGAGTTATAGATACGCAGTATTTT.

Here the CDR3 reads CASRRGGTGELFF. Written as DNA, the CDR3 is TGTGCCAGCAGGAGGGGGGGAACCGGGGAGCTGTTTTTT. The chain is built from TRBV2 and TRBJ2-2, with D possibly TRBD2 on 7 matching bases. The germline V gene encodes CDR1 SNHLY and CDR2 FYNNEI. The CDR3 has 13 residues. V was clipped by 6 bases and J by 5 bases, with 10 bases between them.

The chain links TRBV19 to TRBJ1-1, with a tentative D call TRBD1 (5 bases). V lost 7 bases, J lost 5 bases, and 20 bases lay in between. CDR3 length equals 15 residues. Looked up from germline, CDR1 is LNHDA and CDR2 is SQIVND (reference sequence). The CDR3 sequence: CASIPLGQLTTEAFF. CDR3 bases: TGTGCCAGTATCCCTTTGGGGCAGCTAACGACTGAAGCTTTCTTT.

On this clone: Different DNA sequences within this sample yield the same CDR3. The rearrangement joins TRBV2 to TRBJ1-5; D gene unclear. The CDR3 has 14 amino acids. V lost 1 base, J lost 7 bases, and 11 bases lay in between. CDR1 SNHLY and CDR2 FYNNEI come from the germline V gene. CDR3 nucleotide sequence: TGTGCCAGCAGTGAAGTCGCGGGAAGCCAGCCCCAGCATTTT. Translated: CASSEVAGSQPQHF.

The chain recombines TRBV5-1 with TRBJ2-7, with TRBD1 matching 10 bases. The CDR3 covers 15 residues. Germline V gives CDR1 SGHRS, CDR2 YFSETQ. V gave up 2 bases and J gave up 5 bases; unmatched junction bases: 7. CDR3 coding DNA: TGCGCCAGCAGCTTCTCCGGGACAGGGGACGACGAGCAGTACTTC. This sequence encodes CASSFSGTGDDEQYF.

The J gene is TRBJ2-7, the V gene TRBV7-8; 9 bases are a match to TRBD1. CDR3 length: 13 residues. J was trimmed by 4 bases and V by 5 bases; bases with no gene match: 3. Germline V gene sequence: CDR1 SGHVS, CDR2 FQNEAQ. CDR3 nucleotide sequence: TGTGCCAGCAGCCCGGACAGGGGATACGAGCAGTACTTC. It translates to CASSPDRGYEQYF. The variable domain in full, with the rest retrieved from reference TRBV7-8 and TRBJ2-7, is GAGVSQSPRYKVAKRGQDVALRCDPISGHVSLFWYQQALGQGPEFLTYFQNEAQLDKSGLPSDRFFAERPEGSVSTLKIQRTQQEDSAVYLCASSPDRGYEQYFGPGTRLTVT.

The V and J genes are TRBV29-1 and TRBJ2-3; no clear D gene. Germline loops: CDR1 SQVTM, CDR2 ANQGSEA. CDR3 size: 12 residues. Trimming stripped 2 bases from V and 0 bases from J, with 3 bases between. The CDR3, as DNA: TGCAGCGTTGAAACTAGCACAGATACGCAGTATTTT. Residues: CSVETSTDTQYF.

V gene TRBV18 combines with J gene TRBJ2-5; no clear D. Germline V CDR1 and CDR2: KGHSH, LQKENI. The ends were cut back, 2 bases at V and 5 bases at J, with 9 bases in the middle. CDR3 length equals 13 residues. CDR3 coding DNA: TGTGCCAGCTCACCAACCCTAGTTGAGACCCAGTACTTC. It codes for CASSPTLVETQYF. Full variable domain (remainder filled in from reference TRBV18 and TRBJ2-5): NAGVMQNPRHLVRRRGQEARLRCSPMKGHSHVYWYRQLPEEGLKFMVYLQKENIIDESGMPKERFSAEFPKEGPSILRIQQVVRGDSAAYFCASSPTLVETQYFGPGTRLLVL.